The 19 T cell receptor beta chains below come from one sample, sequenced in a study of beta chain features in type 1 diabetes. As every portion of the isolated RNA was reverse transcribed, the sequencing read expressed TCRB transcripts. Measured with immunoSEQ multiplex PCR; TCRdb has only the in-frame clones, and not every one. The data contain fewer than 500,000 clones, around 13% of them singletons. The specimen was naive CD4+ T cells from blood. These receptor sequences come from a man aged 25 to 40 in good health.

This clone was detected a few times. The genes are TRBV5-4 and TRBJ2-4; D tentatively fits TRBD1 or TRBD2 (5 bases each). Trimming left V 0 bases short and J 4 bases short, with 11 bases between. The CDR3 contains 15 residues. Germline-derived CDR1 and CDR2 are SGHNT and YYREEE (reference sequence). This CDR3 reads CASSLARGWKNIQYF. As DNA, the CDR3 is TGTGCCAGCAGCTTGGCCCGGGGCTGGAAAAACATTCAGTACTTC.

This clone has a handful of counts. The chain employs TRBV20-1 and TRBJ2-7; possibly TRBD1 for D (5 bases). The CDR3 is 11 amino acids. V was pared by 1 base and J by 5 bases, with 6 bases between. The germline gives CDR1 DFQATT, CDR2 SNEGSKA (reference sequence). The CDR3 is CSARGQNEQYF. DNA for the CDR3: TGCAGTGCTAGAGGACAGAACGAGCAGTACTTC.

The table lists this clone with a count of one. The CDR3 region has the DNA TGTGCCAGCAGTTTTGATGGCAATCAGCCCCAGCATTTT. This codes for CASSFDGNQPQHF. V and J are TRBV27 and TRBJ1-5; D call uncertain. This CDR3 is built from 13 residues. V gave up 3 bases and J gave up 2 bases, with 5 bases separating them. Germline V gives CDR1 MNHEY, CDR2 SMNVEV (reference sequence).

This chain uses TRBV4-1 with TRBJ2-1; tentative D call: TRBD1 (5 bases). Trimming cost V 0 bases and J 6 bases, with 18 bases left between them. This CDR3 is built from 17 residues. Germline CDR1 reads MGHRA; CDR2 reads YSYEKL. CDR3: CASSQEWVRDFTNEQFF. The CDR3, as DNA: TGCGCCAGCAGCCAAGAGTGGGTCAGGGATTTTACCAATGAGCAGTTCTTC.

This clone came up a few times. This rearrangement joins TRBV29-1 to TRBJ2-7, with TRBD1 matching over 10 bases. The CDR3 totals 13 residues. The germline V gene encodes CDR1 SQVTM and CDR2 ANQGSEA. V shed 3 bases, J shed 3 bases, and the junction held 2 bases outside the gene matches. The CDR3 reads CSVETGGFYEQYF. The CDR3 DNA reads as TGCAGCGTTGAGACAGGGGGCTTCTACGAGCAGTACTTC.

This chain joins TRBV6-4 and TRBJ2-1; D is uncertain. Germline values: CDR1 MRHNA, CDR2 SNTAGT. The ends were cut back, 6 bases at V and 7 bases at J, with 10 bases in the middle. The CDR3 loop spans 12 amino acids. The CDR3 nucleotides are TGTGCCAGCAGCAGGTCCGGGAATGAGCAGTTCTTC. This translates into CASSRSGNEQFF.

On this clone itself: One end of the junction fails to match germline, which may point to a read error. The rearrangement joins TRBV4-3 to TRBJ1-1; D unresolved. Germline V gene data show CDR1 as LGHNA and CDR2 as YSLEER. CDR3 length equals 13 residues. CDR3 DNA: TGCGCCAGCAGCCAAGAAAGGAACGCTGAAGCTTTCTTT. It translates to CASSQERNAEAFF.

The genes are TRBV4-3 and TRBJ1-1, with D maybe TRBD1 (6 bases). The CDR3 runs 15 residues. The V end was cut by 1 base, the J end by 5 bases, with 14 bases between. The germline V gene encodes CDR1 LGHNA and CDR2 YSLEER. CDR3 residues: CASSQGWTRGTEAFF. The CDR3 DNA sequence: TGCGCCAGCAGCCAAGGATGGACAAGGGGGACTGAAGCTTTCTTT.

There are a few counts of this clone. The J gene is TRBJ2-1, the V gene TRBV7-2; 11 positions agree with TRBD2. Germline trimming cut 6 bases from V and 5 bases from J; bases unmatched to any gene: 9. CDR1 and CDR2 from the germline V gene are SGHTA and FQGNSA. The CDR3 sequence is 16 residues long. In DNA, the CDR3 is TGTGCCAGCAGATCAAGACCGGGACTAGCGGACAATGAGCAGTTCTTC. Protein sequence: CASRSRPGLADNEQFF.

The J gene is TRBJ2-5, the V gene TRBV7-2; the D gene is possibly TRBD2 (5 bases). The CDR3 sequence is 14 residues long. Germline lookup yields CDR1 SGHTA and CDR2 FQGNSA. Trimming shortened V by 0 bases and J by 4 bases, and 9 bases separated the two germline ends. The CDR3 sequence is CASSLAGMGETQYF. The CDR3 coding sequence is TGTGCCAGCAGCTTAGCCGGGATGGGAGAGACCCAGTACTTC. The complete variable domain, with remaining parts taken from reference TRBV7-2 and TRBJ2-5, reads GAGVSQSPSNKVTEKGKDVELRCDPISGHTALYWYRQSLGQGLEFLIYFQGNSAPDKSGLPSDRFSAERTGGSVSTLTIQRTQQEDSAVYLCASSLAGMGETQYFGPGTRLLVL.

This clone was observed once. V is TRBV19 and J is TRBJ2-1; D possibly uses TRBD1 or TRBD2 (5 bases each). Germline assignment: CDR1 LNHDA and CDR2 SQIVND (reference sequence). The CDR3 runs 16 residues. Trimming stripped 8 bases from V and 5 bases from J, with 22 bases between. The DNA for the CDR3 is TGTGCCAGTTTGAGTCCGGGACCGGTTTCCCACAATGAGCAGTTCTTC. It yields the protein CASLSPGPVSHNEQFF.

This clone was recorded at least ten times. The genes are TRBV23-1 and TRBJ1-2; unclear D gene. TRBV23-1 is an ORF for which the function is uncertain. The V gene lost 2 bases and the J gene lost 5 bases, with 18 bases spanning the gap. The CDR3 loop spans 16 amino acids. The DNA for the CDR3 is TGCGCCAGCAGTCAAGACATTCGGCGTATCGAATATGGCTACACCTTC. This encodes CASSQDIRRIEYGYTF.

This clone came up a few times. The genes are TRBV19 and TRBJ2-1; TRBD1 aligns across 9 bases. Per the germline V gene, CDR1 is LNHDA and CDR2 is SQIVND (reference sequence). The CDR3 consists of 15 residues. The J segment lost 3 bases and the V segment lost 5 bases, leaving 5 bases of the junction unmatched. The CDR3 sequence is CASSEGTGFYNEQFF. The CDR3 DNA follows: TGTGCCAGTAGTGAAGGGACAGGGTTCTACAATGAGCAGTTCTTC.

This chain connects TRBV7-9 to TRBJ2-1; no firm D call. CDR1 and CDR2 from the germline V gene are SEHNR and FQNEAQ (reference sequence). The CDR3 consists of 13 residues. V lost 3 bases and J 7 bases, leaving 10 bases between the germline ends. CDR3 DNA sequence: TGTGCCAGCAGCTTTGCAGGCGGAAATGAGCAGTTCTTC. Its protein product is CASSFAGGNEQFF. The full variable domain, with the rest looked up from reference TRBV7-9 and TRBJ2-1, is DTGVSQNPRHKITKRGQNVTFRCDPISEHNRLYWYRQTLGQGPEFLTYFQNEAQLEKSRLLSDRFSAERPKGSFSTLEIQRTEQGDSAMYLCASSFAGGNEQFFGPGTRLTVL.

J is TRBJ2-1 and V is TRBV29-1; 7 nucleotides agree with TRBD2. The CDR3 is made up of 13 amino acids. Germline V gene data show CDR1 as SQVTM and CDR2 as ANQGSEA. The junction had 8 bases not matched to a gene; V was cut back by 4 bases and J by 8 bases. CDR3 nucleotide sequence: TGCAGCGTTGCGCGGGGGAGCCAAGATGAGCAGTTCTTC. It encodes CSVARGSQDEQFF.

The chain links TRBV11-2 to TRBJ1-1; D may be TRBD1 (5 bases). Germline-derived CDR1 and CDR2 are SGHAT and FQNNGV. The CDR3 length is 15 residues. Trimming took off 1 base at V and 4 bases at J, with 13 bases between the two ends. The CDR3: CASSLAPGTGTEAFF. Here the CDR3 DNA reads TGTGCCAGCAGCTTAGCCCCGGGGACGGGCACTGAAGCTTTCTTT.

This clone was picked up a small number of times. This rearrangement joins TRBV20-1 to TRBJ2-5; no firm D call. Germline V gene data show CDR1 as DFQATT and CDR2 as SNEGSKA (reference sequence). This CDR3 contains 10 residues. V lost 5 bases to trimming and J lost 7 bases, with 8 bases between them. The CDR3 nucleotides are TGCAGTGCTGCATGGGGGACCCAGTACTTC. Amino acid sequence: CSAAWGTQYF.

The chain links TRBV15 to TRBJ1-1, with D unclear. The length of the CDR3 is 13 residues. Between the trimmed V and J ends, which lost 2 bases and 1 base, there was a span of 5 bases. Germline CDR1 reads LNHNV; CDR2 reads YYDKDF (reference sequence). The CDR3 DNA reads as TGTGCCACCAGCAGACCGACGAACACTGAAGCTTTCTTT. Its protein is CATSRPTNTEAFF.

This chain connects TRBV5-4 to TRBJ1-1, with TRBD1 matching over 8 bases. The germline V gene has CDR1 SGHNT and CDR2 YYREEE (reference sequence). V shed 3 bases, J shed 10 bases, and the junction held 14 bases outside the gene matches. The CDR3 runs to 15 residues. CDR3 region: CASSWMDPGTGAAFF. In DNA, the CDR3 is TGTGCCAGCAGCTGGATGGATCCCGGGACAGGAGCAGCTTTCTTT. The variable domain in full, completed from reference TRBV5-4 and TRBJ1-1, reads ETGVTQSPTHLIKTRGQQVTLRCSSQSGHNTVSWYQQALGQGPQFIFQYYREEENGRGNFPPRFSGLQFPNYSSELNVNALELDDSALYLCASSWMDPGTGAAFFGQGTRLTVV.